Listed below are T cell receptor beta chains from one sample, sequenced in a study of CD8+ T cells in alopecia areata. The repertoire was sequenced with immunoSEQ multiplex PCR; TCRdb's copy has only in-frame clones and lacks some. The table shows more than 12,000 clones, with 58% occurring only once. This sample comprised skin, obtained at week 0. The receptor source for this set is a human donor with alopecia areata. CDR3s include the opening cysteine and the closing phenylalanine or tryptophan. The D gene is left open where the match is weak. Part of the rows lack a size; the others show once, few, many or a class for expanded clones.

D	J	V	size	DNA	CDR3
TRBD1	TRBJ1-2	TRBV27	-	TGTGCCAGCAGCCTGACAGGGGTACCCTATGGCTACACCTTC	CASSLTGVPYGYTF
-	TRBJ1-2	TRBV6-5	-	TGTGCCAGCAGCCCTACGGGGGAGGGACGACATGGCTACACCTTC	CASSPTGEGRHGYTF
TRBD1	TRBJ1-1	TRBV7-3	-	TGTGCCAGCAGCTTACAGGGGGGCACTGAAGCTTTCTTT	CASSLQGGTEAFF
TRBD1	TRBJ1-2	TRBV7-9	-	TGTGCCAGCAGCTTGACAGGGGGCGATGGCTACACCTTC	CASSLTGGDGYTF
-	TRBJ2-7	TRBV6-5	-	TGTGCCAGCAGTTACAAGGGACGGGACCATGACGAGCAGTACTTC	CASSYKGRDHDEQYF
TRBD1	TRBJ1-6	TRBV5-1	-	TGCGCCAGCAGCTTGGGGGGACAGGGGAATTCACCCCTCCACTTT	CASSLGGQGNSPLHF
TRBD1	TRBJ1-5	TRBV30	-	TGTGCCTGGAGTGTACAGGGGGATCAGCCCCAGCATTTT	CAWSVQGDQPQHF
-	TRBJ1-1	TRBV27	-	TGTGCCAGCCTAGACAGCCCGAACACTGAAGCTTTCTTT	CASLDSPNTEAFF
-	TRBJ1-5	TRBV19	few	TGTGCCAGTAGTATTCTGACAGGCACTAATCAGCCCCAGCATTTT	CASSILTGTNQPQHF
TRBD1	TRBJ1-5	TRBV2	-	TGTGCCAGCAGTGCGGACAGGGGTGGCGGTCAGCCCCAGCATTTT	CASSADRGGGQPQHF
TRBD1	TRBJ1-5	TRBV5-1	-	TGCGCCAGCTCCCGAGCAGGGGGGAGCAATCAGCCCCAGCATTTT	CASSRAGGSNQPQHF
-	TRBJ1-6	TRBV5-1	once	TGCGCCAGCAGCTTGGGGGGAATGGGAAATTCACCCCTCCACTTT	CASSLGGMGNSPLHF
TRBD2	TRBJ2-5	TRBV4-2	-	TGTGCCAGCAGCCAAAAAGCGGGGAACCAAGAGACCCAGTACTTC	CASSQKAGNQETQYF
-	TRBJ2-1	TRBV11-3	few	TGTGCCAGCAGCTTAAACAGGCTGAGCTCCTACAATGAGCAGTTCTTC	CASSLNRLSSYNEQFF
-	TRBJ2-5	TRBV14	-	TGTGCCAGCAGCCAAGATCGAGGGGCCTGGAAGGACCAGTACTTC	CASSQDRGAWKDQYF
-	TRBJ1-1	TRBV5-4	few	TGTGCCAGCCGGGGCGCCGACACTGAAGCTTTCTTT	CASRGADTEAFF